These 25 T cell receptor beta chains were sequenced from one sample in a study of shared clonotypes between healthy human individuals. The method was immunoSEQ multiplex PCR; TCRdb's version includes in-frame clones alone and lacks a portion of them. This sample has some 2 million clones, with approximately 95% found just once. The sample taken for sequencing was naive CD4+ T cells sorted from blood. The subset was: CD45RA+ positively selected. The receptors derive from a man aged 18 to 30 in good health.

V and J are TRBV18 and TRBJ1-4; D uncertain. The CDR3 contains 13 residues. The V end was cut by 6 bases, the J end by 8 bases, with 13 bases between. Looked up from germline, CDR1 is KGHSH and CDR2 is LQKENI. The CDR3, as DNA: TGTGCCAGCTCGCGGGCTCAATGGGAAAAACTGTTTTTT. Translated, it gives CASSRAQWEKLFF.

V and J are TRBV6-1 and TRBJ2-3; D possibly corresponds to TRBD2 (5 bases). The CDR3 sequence is 14 residues long. V lost 6 bases and J lost 4, with 14 bases in between. Germline lookup yields CDR1 MNHNS and CDR2 SASEGT. The DNA for the CDR3 is TGTGCCAGCAGCCCCGGGGATCCCGCAGATACGCAGTATTTT. Its protein is CASSPGDPADTQYF.

The rearrangement joins TRBV10-3 to TRBJ2-7; 9 positions agree with TRBD1. The CDR3 runs 15 residues. CDR1 ENHRY and CDR2 SYGVKD come from the germline V gene. Unmatched junction bases numbered 8, after V lost 2 bases and J lost 6 bases. CDR3 residues: CAISESRTGVGEQYF. CDR3 nucleotide sequence: TGTGCCATCAGTGAGAGTAGGACAGGGGTAGGCGAGCAGTACTTC.

To note about this clone: Within the sample, other DNA sequences also encode this same CDR3. The V and J genes are TRBV10-3 and TRBJ2-5; tentatively, D is TRBD2 (6 bases). This CDR3 has 14 residues. Germline lookup yields CDR1 ENHRY and CDR2 SYGVKD. With 3 bases removed from V and 1 base from J, the gap between germline ends came to 9 bases. As DNA, the CDR3 is TGTGCCATCAGTGACTCGGGACTCCAAGAGACCCAGTACTTC. This codes for CAISDSGLQETQYF.

V and J are TRBV6-1 and TRBJ1-4; D not certain. This CDR3 spans 13 amino acids. The V gene lost 5 bases and the J gene lost 5 bases, with 9 bases spanning the gap. Germline assignment: CDR1 MNHNS and CDR2 SASEGT. In DNA form, the CDR3 reads TGTGCCAGCAGTCCACAGTACAATGAAAAACTGTTTTTT. Its translation is CASSPQYNEKLFF.

V usage is TRBV18 and J usage is TRBJ1-1; no reliable D call. The CDR3 spans 12 residues. V was clipped by 3 bases and J by 6 bases, with 8 bases between them. CDR1 is KGHSH, CDR2 LQKENI, per germline. CDR3 sequence: CASSPEAPEAFF. CDR3 nucleotide sequence: TGTGCCAGCTCACCGGAAGCCCCTGAAGCTTTCTTT. The full variable domain, completed using reference TRBV18 and TRBJ1-1, is NAGVMQNPRHLVRRRGQEARLRCSPMKGHSHVYWYRQLPEEGLKFMVYLQKENIIDESGMPKERFSAEFPKEGPSILRIQQVVRGDSAAYFCASSPEAPEAFFGQGTRLTVV.

The chain employs TRBV4-3 and TRBJ2-1, with D possibly matching TRBD2 (6 bases). Germline loops: CDR1 LGHNA, CDR2 YSLEER. Trimming removed 4 bases at V and 7 bases at J, with 17 bases between. The CDR3 has 15 residues. The CDR3 loop reads CASSRRDFSSNEQFF. DNA for the CDR3: TGCGCCAGCAGCCGTAGGGACTTCTCCTCAAATGAGCAGTTCTTC.

V is TRBV6-5 and J is TRBJ2-3; D ambiguous. From germline, CDR1 is MNHEY and CDR2 SVGAGI. CDR3 length: 12 amino acids. Trimming left V 7 bases short and J 3 bases short, with 8 bases between. As DNA, the CDR3 is TGTGCCAGCACTTCTGGAACAGATACGCAGTATTTT. Translating gives CASTSGTDTQYF.

The CDR3 loop is CASRSATGGGSYEQYF. CDR3 bases: TGTGCCAGCAGGTCAGCAACAGGGGGCGGCTCCTACGAGCAGTACTTC. This chain connects TRBV28 to TRBJ2-7, with TRBD1 matching 9 bases. J lost 0 bases, V lost 6 bases, and 9 bases had no gene match. Per germline, CDR1 MDHEN and CDR2 SYDVKM. CDR3 length: 16 residues.

The gene calls are TRBV4-2 and TRBJ1-5; tentative D call: TRBD1 (5 bases). Trimming removed 0 bases from V and 2 bases from J, with 17 bases in between. The CDR3 has 18 amino acids. Germline CDR1 LGHNA, CDR2 YNFKEQ. The CDR3 reads CASSQDRGRQHRNQPQHF. The CDR3 bases are TGTGCCAGCAGCCAAGATCGGGGCAGACAACACCGCAATCAGCCCCAGCATTTT.

The chain joins TRBV19 to TRBJ1-4; D is unresolved. The CDR3 covers 13 residues. Trimming took off 5 bases at V and 8 bases at J, with 12 bases between the two ends. CDR1 is LNHDA, CDR2 SQIVND, per germline (reference sequence). CDR3 nucleotide sequence: TGTGCCAGTAGTTCGGATCCCGGGGAAAAACTGTTTTTT. As protein: CASSSDPGEKLFF.

This chain connects TRBV5-5 to TRBJ2-7; D unresolved. Germline V gene sequence: CDR1 SGHKS, CDR2 YYEKEE (reference sequence). V was shortened by 2 bases and J by 2 bases, with 17 bases between the two germline ends. The CDR3 spans 16 residues. The CDR3 loop is CASSFFEESLAYEQYF. The CDR3 bases are TGTGCCAGCAGCTTTTTTGAGGAGTCCTTAGCCTACGAGCAGTACTTC. The whole variable domain, remainder taken from reference TRBV5-5 and TRBJ2-7, is DAGVTQSPTHLIKTRGQQVTLRCSPISGHKSVSWYQQVLGQGPQFIFQYYEKEERGRGNFPDRFSARQFPNYSSELNVNALLLGDSALYLCASSFFEESLAYEQYFGPGTRLTVT.

With regard to this clone: The identical CDR3 is also encoded by other nucleotide sequences in the sample. J is TRBJ1-1 and V is TRBV30, with 7 bases aligning to TRBD1. The ends lost 4 bases at V and 1 base at J; junction bases unmatched: 3. The CDR3 length is 13 residues. From germline, CDR1 is GTSNPN and CDR2 SVGIG (reference sequence). The CDR3 spells CAWNPGGNTEAFF. The CDR3 nucleotides read TGTGCCTGGAACCCAGGGGGGAACACTGAAGCTTTCTTT.

Notes on this clone: Compared with germline, one end of the junction differs, possibly owing to a read error. The gene calls are TRBV7-1 and TRBJ1-2; D is uncertain. TRBV7-1 is treated as an ORF (open reading frame) with a function not yet certain. This CDR3 contains 10 residues. As DNA, the CDR3 is TGCGCCAGCAGCCCGTATGGCTACACCTTC. It yields the protein CASSPYGYTF.

This chain links TRBV25-1 with TRBJ2-7, with 10 bases identical to TRBD1. V lost 1 base and J lost 5; bases outside the gene matches: 5. The germline V gene has CDR1 MGHDK and CDR2 SYGVNS. This CDR3 region has 15 residues. The CDR3 loop reads CASSELGQGNHEQYF. CDR3 bases: TGTGCCAGCAGTGAATTGGGACAGGGGAACCACGAGCAGTACTTC.

Points on this clone: A much larger clone sits a single nucleotide away, making a read error possible. The chain is built from TRBV4-1 and TRBJ2-7, with D possibly being TRBD2 (6 bases). Germline V CDR1 and CDR2: MGHRA, YSYEKL. Trimming stripped 4 bases from V and 2 bases from J, with 21 bases between. There are 17 residues in the CDR3. The CDR3 reads CASSRGAGRTAAYEQYF. CDR3 coding DNA: TGCGCCAGCAGCCGAGGGGCGGGGAGGACGGCCGCCTACGAGCAGTACTTC.

The gene calls are TRBV4-1 and TRBJ2-1; 7 nucleotides match TRBD2. After removal of 5 bases from V and 9 bases from J, the junction contained 10 bases not matched to a gene. Germline CDR1 reads MGHRA; CDR2 reads YSYEKL. The CDR3 is 14 residues long. The CDR3 nucleotides are TGCGCCAGCAGCGCCCCCGGGACTAAAGGTGAGCAGTTCTTC. As protein: CASSAPGTKGEQFF.

The CDR3 DNA reads TGTGCCAGCAGCCACGGGGTTAGCTCCTACGAGCAGTACTTC. Protein: CASSHGVSSYEQYF. The rearrangement links TRBV14 to TRBJ2-7; D might be TRBD2 (5 bases). The CDR3 contains 14 residues. V lost 3 bases and J lost 0, with 9 bases in between. Germline CDR1 is SGHDN and CDR2 is FVKESK.

The genes are TRBV6-5 and TRBJ2-7, with D perhaps TRBD1 (6 bases). The ends were cut back, 0 bases at V and 4 bases at J, with 13 bases in the middle. The CDR3 consists of 15 residues. Germline V lookup: CDR1 MNHEY, CDR2 SVGAGI. CDR3 loop: CASSYSDQGWYEQYF. For the CDR3, the DNA is TGTGCCAGCAGTTACTCGGACCAGGGGTGGTACGAGCAGTACTTC.

Note on this clone: This sample includes further DNA sequences coding for the same CDR3. The V and J genes are TRBV11-2 and TRBJ2-7; D is perhaps TRBD1 (6 bases). The germline V and J ends were trimmed by 0 bases and 0 bases, with 6 bases remaining between them. The V gene's germline CDR1 is SGHAT and CDR2 FQNNGV. The CDR3 covers 14 residues. DNA for the CDR3: TGTGCCAGCAGCTTAGACAGGGGCTCCTACGAGCAGTACTTC. It encodes CASSLDRGSYEQYF.

Comments on this clone: Other DNA sequences in this sample translate to the same CDR3. V and J are TRBV28 and TRBJ2-2; D gene unclear. Trimming removed 5 bases at V and 6 bases at J, with 4 bases between. The CDR3 contains 11 residues. Germline CDR1 MDHEN, CDR2 SYDVKM. Written as DNA, the CDR3 is TGTGCCAGCAGTCCGCCCGGGGAGCTGTTTTTT. It encodes CASSPPGELFF.

The V call is TRBV5-1, the J call TRBJ2-7; 9 bases match TRBD1. The CDR3 extends over 18 amino acids. CDR1 is SGHRS and CDR2 is YFSETQ in the germline V gene. V lost 0 bases and J lost 2; bases outside the gene matches: 12. CDR3 residues: CASSLDRGRGIVPYEQYF. The CDR3 DNA follows: TGCGCCAGCAGCTTGGACAGGGGGCGCGGTATTGTGCCCTACGAGCAGTACTTC.

The chain links TRBV5-6 to TRBJ1-1; D ambiguous. Trimming removed 2 bases at V and 1 base at J, with 12 bases between. Germline V gene data show CDR1 as SGHDT and CDR2 as YYEEEE. This CDR3 comprises 15 residues. CDR3 sequence: CASSLYGTANTEAFF. The DNA for the CDR3 is TGTGCCAGCAGCTTATACGGAACCGCGAACACTGAAGCTTTCTTT.

The V gene is TRBV10-3, the J gene TRBJ1-1, with TRBD1 matching 8 bases. V trimming: 7 bases; J trimming: 3 bases; junction bases outside the gene matches: 7. Per germline, CDR1 ENHRY and CDR2 SYGVKD. The CDR3 contains 14 residues. Here the CDR3 reads CAITETGDDTEAFF. The CDR3 nucleotides are TGTGCCATCACGGAGACAGGGGATGACACTGAAGCTTTCTTT.

The chain has TRBV19 and TRBJ1-6, with 8 positions matching TRBD1. CDR3 size: 15 residues. The germline V gene encodes CDR1 LNHDA and CDR2 SQIVND (reference sequence). Trimming at V came to 6 bases and at J to 8 bases, leaving 9 bases not matched to a gene. The CDR3: CASSQGAHVDSPLHF. The CDR3 nucleotides are TGTGCCAGTAGCCAGGGGGCGCATGTTGATTCACCCCTCCACTTT.